This T cell receptor beta chain emerged from a study of T-cell memory formation after mild COVID-19. Study-wide background: TCR clusters largely stayed donor specific. The study's findings and limits: Clones that contracted from day 15 to 85 were balanced CD4/CD8, while later expanders leaned CD4+.

Germline V gives CDR1 LNHNV, CDR2 YYDKDF (reference sequence). This CDR3 is 18 amino acids long. Trimming stripped 10 bases from V and 2 bases from J, with 27 bases between. TCRdb re-called the 5' RACE reads with MiXCR, one entry per CDR3 protein. The sample records about 180,000 distinct CDR3 sequences, 15% to 20% being singletons. This clonotype was picked up a small number of times. Its specificity is unknown. V gene TRBV15 combines with J gene TRBJ1-5, with a possible D match to TRBD1 (6 bases). Sequencing was done on a sample of PBMCs or a T cell subset sorted from them (not recorded which). The sequence came from a man aged 18 to 30 who had mild COVID-19 (a few samples of this study predate the infection). Cell type and time point are not known. The CDR3 region is CAIGPGHKGGYGNQPQHF. The CDR3, as DNA: TGTGCCATTGGCCCCGGACATAAAGGGGGGTATGGCAATCAGCCCCAGCATTTT.